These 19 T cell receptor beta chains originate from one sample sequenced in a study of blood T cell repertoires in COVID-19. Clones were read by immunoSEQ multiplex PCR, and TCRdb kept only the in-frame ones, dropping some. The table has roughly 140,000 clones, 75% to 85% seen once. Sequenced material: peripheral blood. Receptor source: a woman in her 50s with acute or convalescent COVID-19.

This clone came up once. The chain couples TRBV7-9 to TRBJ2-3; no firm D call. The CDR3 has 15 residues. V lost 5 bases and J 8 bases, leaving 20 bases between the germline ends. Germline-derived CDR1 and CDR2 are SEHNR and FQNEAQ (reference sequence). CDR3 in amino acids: CASSPLTAVDSTQYF. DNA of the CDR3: TGTGCCAGCAGCCCACTAACGGCAGTTGATTCTACGCAGTATTTT.

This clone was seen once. The chain's CDR3 is CASSLMQGGRGYTF. The CDR3 DNA sequence: TGTGCCAGCAGTTTAATGCAGGGGGGACGAGGCTACACCTTC. V and J are TRBV28 and TRBJ1-2; 7 bases match TRBD1. The CDR3 length is 14 residues. CDR1 is MDHEN, CDR2 SYDVKM, per germline. The ends lost 2 bases at V and 8 bases at J; junction bases unmatched: 8.

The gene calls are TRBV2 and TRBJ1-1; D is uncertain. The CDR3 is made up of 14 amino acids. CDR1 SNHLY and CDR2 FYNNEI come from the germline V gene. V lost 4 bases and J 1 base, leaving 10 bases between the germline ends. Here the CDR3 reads CASSVWQKNTEAFF. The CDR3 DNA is TGTGCCAGCAGTGTTTGGCAGAAGAACACTGAAGCTTTCTTT.

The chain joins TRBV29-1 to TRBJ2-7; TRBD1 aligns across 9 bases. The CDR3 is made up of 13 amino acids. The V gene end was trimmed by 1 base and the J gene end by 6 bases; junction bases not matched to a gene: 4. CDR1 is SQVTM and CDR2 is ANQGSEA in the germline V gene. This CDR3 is CSVEVTGGAEQYF. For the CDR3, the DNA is TGCAGCGTTGAAGTAACAGGGGGCGCCGAGCAGTACTTC.

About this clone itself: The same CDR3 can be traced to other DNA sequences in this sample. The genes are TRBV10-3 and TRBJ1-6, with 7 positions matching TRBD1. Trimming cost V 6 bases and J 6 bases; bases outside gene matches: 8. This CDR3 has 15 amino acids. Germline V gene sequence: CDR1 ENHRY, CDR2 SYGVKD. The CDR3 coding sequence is TGTGCCATCAGGGAAGACAGGGTCCCTAATTCACCCCTCCACTTT. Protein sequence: CAIREDRVPNSPLHF.

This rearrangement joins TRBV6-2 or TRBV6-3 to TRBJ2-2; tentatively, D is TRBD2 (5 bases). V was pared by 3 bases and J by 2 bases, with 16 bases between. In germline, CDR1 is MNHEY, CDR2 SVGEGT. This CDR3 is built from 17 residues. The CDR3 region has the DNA TGTGCCAGCAGTTATCCTCGGGGTGCTCCCAACACCGGGGAGCTGTTTTTT. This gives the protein CASSYPRGAPNTGELFF.

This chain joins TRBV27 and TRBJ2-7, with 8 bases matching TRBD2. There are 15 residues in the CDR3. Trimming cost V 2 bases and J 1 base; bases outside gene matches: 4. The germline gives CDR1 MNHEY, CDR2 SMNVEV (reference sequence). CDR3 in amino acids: CASSLRRGGSYEQYF. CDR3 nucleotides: TGTGCCAGCAGTTTACGACGGGGGGGGTCCTACGAGCAGTACTTC.

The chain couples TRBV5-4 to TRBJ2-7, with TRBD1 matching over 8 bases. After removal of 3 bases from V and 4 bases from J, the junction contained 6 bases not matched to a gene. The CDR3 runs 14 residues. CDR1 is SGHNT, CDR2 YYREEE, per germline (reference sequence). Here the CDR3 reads CASSSRDRSYEQYF. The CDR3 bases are TGTGCCAGCAGCTCGAGGGACAGGTCTTACGAGCAGTACTTC.

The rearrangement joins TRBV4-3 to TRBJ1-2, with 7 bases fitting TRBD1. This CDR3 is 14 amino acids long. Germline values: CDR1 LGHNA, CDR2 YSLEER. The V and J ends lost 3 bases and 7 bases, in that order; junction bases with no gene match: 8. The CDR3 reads CASSHKTGDSGYTF. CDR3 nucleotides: TGCGCCAGCAGCCACAAAACAGGGGATAGTGGCTACACCTTC.

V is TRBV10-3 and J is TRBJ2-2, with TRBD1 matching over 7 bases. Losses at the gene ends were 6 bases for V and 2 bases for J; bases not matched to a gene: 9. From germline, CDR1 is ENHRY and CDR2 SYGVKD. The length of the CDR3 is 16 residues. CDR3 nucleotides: TGTGCCATCAGCGGCACCGGGACAGAAAACACCGGGGAGCTGTTTTTT. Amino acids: CAISGTGTENTGELFF.

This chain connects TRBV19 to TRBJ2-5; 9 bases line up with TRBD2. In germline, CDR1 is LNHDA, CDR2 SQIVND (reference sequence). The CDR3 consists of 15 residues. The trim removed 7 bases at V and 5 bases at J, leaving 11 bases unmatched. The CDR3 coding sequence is TGTGCCAGTATCTCTACGCGGGGGGGCCGGGAGACCCAGTACTTC. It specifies CASISTRGGRETQYF.

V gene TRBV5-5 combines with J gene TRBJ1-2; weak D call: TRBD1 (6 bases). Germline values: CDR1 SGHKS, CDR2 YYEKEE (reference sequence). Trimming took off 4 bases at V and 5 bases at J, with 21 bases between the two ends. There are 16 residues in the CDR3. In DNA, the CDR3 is TGTGCCAGCAGCCAAGGGGTCGGACAGAGAATTTATGGCTACACCTTC. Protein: CASSQGVGQRIYGYTF.

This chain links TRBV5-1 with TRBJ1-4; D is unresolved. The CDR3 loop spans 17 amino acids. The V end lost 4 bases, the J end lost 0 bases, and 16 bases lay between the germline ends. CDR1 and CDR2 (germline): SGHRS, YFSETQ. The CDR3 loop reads CASSLAGSGATNEKLFF. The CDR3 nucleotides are TGCGCCAGCAGCCTCGCTGGCTCCGGGGCAACTAATGAAAAACTGTTTTTT.

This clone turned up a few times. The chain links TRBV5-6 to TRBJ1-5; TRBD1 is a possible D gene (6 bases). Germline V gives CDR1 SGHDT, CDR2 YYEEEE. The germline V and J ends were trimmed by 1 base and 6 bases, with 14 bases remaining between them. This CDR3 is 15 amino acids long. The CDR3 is CASSLKRGTSQPQHF. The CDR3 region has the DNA TGTGCCAGCAGCTTGAAAAGGGGGACGAGTCAGCCCCAGCATTTT.

The CDR3 DNA follows: TGTGCCAGCAGCACCGATACGGGTGACTGGGGGGAGCTGTTTTTT. This translates into CASSTDTGDWGELFF. V usage is TRBV11-3 and J usage is TRBJ2-2; D is unclear. The CDR3 has 15 residues. Trimming pared 5 bases from V and 8 bases from J, leaving 18 bases between. CDR1 is SGHNT, CDR2 YENEEA, per germline.

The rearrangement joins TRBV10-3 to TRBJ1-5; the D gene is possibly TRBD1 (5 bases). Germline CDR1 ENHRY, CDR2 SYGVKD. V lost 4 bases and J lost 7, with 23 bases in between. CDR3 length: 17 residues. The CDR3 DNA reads TGTGCCATCAGTGCGCGTGGCAACAGGAACGGGGGGCAGCCCCAGCATTTT. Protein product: CAISARGNRNGGQPQHF.

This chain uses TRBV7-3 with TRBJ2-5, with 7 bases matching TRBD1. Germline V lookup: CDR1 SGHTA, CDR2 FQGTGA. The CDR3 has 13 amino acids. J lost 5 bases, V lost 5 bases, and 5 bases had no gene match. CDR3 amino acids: CASSQGVGETQYF. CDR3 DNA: TGTGCCAGCAGCCAGGGGGTTGGCGAGACCCAGTACTTC.

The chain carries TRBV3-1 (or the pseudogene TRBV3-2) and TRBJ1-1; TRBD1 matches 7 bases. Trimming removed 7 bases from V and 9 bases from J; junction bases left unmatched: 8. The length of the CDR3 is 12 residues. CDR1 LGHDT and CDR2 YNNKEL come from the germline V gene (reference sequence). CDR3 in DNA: TGTGCCAGCACCCGGGACAGAGAACAAGCTTTCTTT. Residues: CASTRDREQAFF.

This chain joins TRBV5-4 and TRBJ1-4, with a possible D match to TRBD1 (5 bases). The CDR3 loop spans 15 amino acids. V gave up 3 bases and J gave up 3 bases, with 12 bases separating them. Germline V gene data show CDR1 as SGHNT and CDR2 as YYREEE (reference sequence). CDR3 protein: CASSSFGGANEKLFF. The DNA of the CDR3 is TGTGCCAGCAGCTCATTCGGGGGAGCTAATGAAAAACTGTTTTTT.